This T cell receptor beta chain appears in the sequencing data of a study of T cell changes during pregnancy in multiple sclerosis. Sequenced by immunoSEQ multiplex PCR; TCRdb stores in-frame clones only, minus some. The table lists 20,000 to 25,000 clones, roughly 86% of them singletons. The CDR3 consists of 15 residues. The germline CDR1 and CDR2 sequences are MDHEN and SYDVKM. V lost 2 bases, J lost 3 bases, and 13 bases lay in between. This receptor was taken from a female donor in good health, enrolled as a control in a pregnancy study. This chain joins TRBV28 and TRBJ1-1, with D tentatively TRBD1 (6 bases). The sample here was CD8+ T cells from peripheral blood mononuclear cells, taken in the first trimester of pregnancy. Written as DNA, the CDR3 is TGTGCCAGCAGTTTAAGAACAGGGCCCCACACTGAAGCTTTCTTT. Translated, it gives CASSLRTGPHTEAFF. The whole variable domain, filled in from reference TRBV28 and TRBJ1-1, reads DVKVTQSSRYLVKRTGEKVFLECVQDMDHENMFWYRQDPGLGLRLIYFSYDVKMKEKGDIPEGYSVSREKKERFSLILESASTNQTSMYLCASSLRTGPHTEAFFGQGTRLTVV.